The 17 T cell receptor beta chains presented below share a single source sample, sequenced in a study of blood T cell repertoires in COVID-19. TCRdb's table, derived via immunoSEQ multiplex PCR, lists solely in-frame clones and lacks some. Of fewer than 80,000 clones in the sample, roughly 90% are singletons; the top ten hold about 9%. The source material was peripheral blood. The receptors shown here come from a human donor in a cohort sampled during active COVID-19.

The chain combines TRBV9 with TRBJ2-7; the match to TRBD2 covers 7 bases. The CDR3 covers 13 residues. V lost 3 bases to trimming and J lost 6 bases; unmatched junction nucleotides: 6. The germline V gene encodes CDR1 SGDLS and CDR2 YYNGEE. CDR3: CASSETSSSEQYF. For the CDR3, the DNA is TGTGCCAGCAGCGAGACTAGCTCAAGCGAGCAGTACTTC. The variable domain in full, completed from reference TRBV9 and TRBJ2-7, reads DSGVTQTPKHLITATGQRVTLRCSPRSGDLSVYWYQQSLDQGLQFLIQYYNGEERAKGNILERFSAQQFPDLHSELNLSSLELGDSALYFCASSETSSSEQYFGPGTRLTVT.

The chain is built from TRBV3-1 (or the pseudogene TRBV3-2) and TRBJ2-7, with 11 bases identical to TRBD2. This CDR3 comprises 13 residues. The junction had 3 bases not matched to a gene; V was cut back by 4 bases and J by 7 bases. Germline V CDR1 and CDR2: LGHDT, YNNKEL (reference sequence). The CDR3 DNA sequence: TGTGCCAGCAGCCCCCGACTAGCGGGGGAGCAGTACTTC. Translated, it gives CASSPRLAGEQYF.

The V call is TRBV5-1, the J call TRBJ2-7; no clear D gene. The CDR3 contains 14 residues. V lost 4 bases to trimming and J lost 0 bases, with 11 bases between them. CDR1 is SGHRS, CDR2 YFSETQ, per germline. This chain's CDR3 is CASSPASRSYEQYF. In DNA form, the CDR3 reads TGCGCCAGCAGCCCAGCGAGCCGCTCCTACGAGCAGTACTTC.

The chain has TRBV5-6 and TRBJ2-3, with 11 nucleotides matching TRBD2. Trimming at V came to 4 bases and at J to 8 bases, leaving 9 bases not matched to a gene. CDR1 SGHDT and CDR2 YYEEEE come from the germline V gene. The CDR3 is made up of 15 amino acids. Here the CDR3 reads CASSGASGRPRTQYF. The CDR3 nucleotides read TGTGCCAGCAGCGGAGCTAGCGGGAGGCCCCGTACGCAGTATTTT.

This clone was found a few times. CDR3 in DNA: TGTGCCAGCAGCTTAGGCGGCAGGGTTGGCTATAATTCACCCCTCCACTTT. The encoded protein is CASSLGGRVGYNSPLHF. V gene TRBV7-2 combines with J gene TRBJ1-6; maybe TRBD1 (5 bases). The V gene lost 1 base and the J gene lost 3 bases, with 13 bases spanning the gap. The CDR3 sequence is 17 residues long. Germline values: CDR1 SGHTA, CDR2 FQGNSA.

A single count supports this clone. The chain joins TRBV7-2 to TRBJ1-5; D is unclear. The CDR3 is made up of 14 amino acids. The ends were cut back, 4 bases at V and 5 bases at J, with 12 bases in the middle. Per the germline V gene, CDR1 is SGHTA and CDR2 is FQGNSA. CDR3 region: CASSSGLTYQPQHF. The CDR3 DNA is TGTGCCAGCAGCTCTGGACTGACCTATCAGCCCCAGCATTTT.

This sequence joins TRBV27 and TRBJ1-2, with D maybe TRBD1 (5 bases). The V gene's germline CDR1 is MNHEY and CDR2 SMNVEV (reference sequence). Deletions cut 5 bases from V and 3 bases from J, with 16 bases between. This CDR3 region has 15 residues. DNA of the CDR3: TGTGCCAGCAGTGATTCGAGGCAGGGCTACTATGGCTACACCTTC. Its protein product is CASSDSRQGYYGYTF.

This chain joins TRBV7-2 and TRBJ1-5, with 8 nucleotides matching TRBD1. The V segment lost 5 bases and the J segment 2 bases; nucleotides outside the gene matches: 2. The V gene's germline CDR1 is SGHTA and CDR2 FQGNSA. This CDR3 is built from 14 residues. CDR3 amino acids: CASSPTGGNQPQHF. In DNA, the CDR3 is TGTGCCAGCAGCCCGACAGGGGGCAATCAGCCCCAGCATTTT. The whole variable domain, filled in from reference TRBV7-2 and TRBJ1-5, reads GAGVSQSPSNKVTEKGKDVELRCDPISGHTALYWYRQSLGQGLEFLIYFQGNSAPDKSGLPSDRFSAERTGGSVSTLTIQRTQQEDSAVYLCASSPTGGNQPQHFGDGTRLSIL.

The V call is TRBV4-2, the J call TRBJ2-7; a possible D gene is TRBD2 (7 bases). The length of the CDR3 is 17 residues. Trimming stripped 3 bases from V and 2 bases from J, with 20 bases between. Germline V gene lookup returns CDR1 LGHNA and CDR2 YNFKEQ. Here the CDR3 reads CASSHPNLGGGPYEQYF. The CDR3 DNA is TGTGCCAGCAGCCATCCTAACTTAGGGGGGGGCCCCTACGAGCAGTACTTC.

The chain recombines TRBV30 with TRBJ2-3; unclear D gene. The CDR3 length is 14 residues. The germline gives CDR1 GTSNPN, CDR2 SVGIG (reference sequence). Trimming stripped 3 bases from V and 2 bases from J, with 12 bases between. The CDR3 loop reads CAWSSGIDTDTQYF. In DNA, the CDR3 is TGTGCCTGGAGCTCAGGTATAGACACAGATACGCAGTATTTT.

J is TRBJ2-7 and V is TRBV7-2; 8 bases agree with TRBD2. The CDR3 covers 16 residues. Germline trimming cut 0 bases from V and 7 bases from J; bases unmatched to any gene: 11. The germline CDR1 and CDR2 sequences are SGHTA and FQGNSA. The CDR3 nucleotides read TGTGCCAGCAGCTTAGCCGAGTGGCGGGGGGCTAGGGAGCAGTACTTC. Protein product: CASSLAEWRGAREQYF.

The V gene is TRBV11-3, the J gene TRBJ2-1; 8 bases fit TRBD2. Germline V gene sequence: CDR1 SGHNT, CDR2 YENEEA. Germline trimming cut 3 bases from V and 8 bases from J; bases unmatched to any gene: 9. The CDR3 runs 15 residues. In DNA, the CDR3 is TGTGCCAGCAGCTTGGACGGGAGGGCCTTCGATGAGCAGTTCTTC. Translating gives CASSLDGRAFDEQFF.

The chain couples TRBV7-2 to TRBJ2-7; 7 nucleotides match TRBD2. The CDR3 runs 14 residues. CDR1 and CDR2 (germline): SGHTA, FQGNSA. V gave up 0 bases and J gave up 5 bases; unmatched junction bases: 4. CDR3 DNA: TGTGCCAGCAGCTTAGCACTAGCGTCCCACGAGCAGTACTTC. Its translation: CASSLALASHEQYF.

The chain combines TRBV28 with TRBJ1-2; D gene uncertain. The germline V and J ends were trimmed by 5 bases and 4 bases, with 17 bases remaining between them. The germline V gene encodes CDR1 MDHEN and CDR2 SYDVKM. This CDR3 contains 15 residues. The CDR3 protein is CASSQSLRGSYGYTF. DNA of the CDR3: TGTGCCAGCAGTCAATCCCTCCGGGGTAGCTATGGCTACACCTTC.

The chain combines TRBV5-6 with TRBJ1-2, with 7 nucleotides matching TRBD1. The CDR3 has 15 amino acids. Germline V CDR1 and CDR2: SGHDT, YYEEEE. After removal of 4 bases from V and 1 base from J, the junction contained 7 bases not matched to a gene. CDR3 sequence: CASSLQTGFNYGYTF. CDR3 coding DNA: TGTGCCAGCAGCCTACAGACAGGGTTTAACTATGGCTACACCTTC.

CDR3 residues: CASTPGGQKAFF. Written as DNA, the CDR3 is TGTGCCAGCACCCCCGGGGGGCAAAAAGCTTTCTTT. This rearrangement joins TRBV7-9 to TRBJ1-1, with D perhaps matching TRBD1 (6 bases). There are 12 residues in the CDR3. Trimming removed 7 bases from V and 9 bases from J, with 15 bases in between. Germline lookup yields CDR1 SEHNR and CDR2 FQNEAQ (reference sequence).

The CDR3, as DNA: TGCGCCAGCAGCTCTGGCAGCAGGGGGCACACTGAAGCTTTCTTT. Residues: CASSSGSRGHTEAFF. The chain employs TRBV5-1 and TRBJ1-1; 8 bases align to TRBD1. Germline assignment: CDR1 SGHRS and CDR2 YFSETQ. The CDR3 is made up of 15 amino acids. Trimming at V came to 3 bases and at J to 3 bases, leaving 7 bases not matched to a gene.